This T cell receptor (beta chain) was sequenced during a study of T cell responses to AZD1222 COVID-19 vaccine. Study-wide results and caveats: Recipients of AZD1222 seropositive at baseline numbered only 6 or 7. Samples come after the peak T cell response, not at day 14. Possibly, clonal diversity was underestimated; donors were largely white British and included more females.

Produced via immunoSEQ multiplex PCR; TCRdb's table is partial and in-frame only. The sample contains roughly 140,000 clones, roughly 92% of which appear only once. V was cut by 1 base and J by 4 bases, with 13 bases left in between. The CDR3 totals 15 residues. Germline V gene lookup returns CDR1 LGHNA and CDR2 YNFKEQ. As regards this clone: Its antigen is undetermined.

This TCR was recovered from an adult in good health. The source material was peripheral blood, sampled on day 0 of AZD1222 vaccination. This chain links TRBV4-2 with TRBJ2-5, with D maybe TRBD1 (5 bases). The CDR3 sequence: CASSQVRQGRETQYF. The CDR3 region has the DNA TGTGCCAGCAGCCAAGTGAGGCAGGGCAGAGAGACCCAGTACTTC.